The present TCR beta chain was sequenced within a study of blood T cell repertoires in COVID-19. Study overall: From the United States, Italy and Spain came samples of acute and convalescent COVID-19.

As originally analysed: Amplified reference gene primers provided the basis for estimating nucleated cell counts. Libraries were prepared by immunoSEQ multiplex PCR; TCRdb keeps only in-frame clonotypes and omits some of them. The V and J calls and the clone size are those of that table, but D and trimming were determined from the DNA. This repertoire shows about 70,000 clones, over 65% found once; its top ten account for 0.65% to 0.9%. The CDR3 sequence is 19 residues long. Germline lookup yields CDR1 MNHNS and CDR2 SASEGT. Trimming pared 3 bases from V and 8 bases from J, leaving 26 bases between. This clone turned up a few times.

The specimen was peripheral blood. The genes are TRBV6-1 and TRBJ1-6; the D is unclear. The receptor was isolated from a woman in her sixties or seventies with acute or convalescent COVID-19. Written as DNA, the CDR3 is TGTGCCAGCAGTGAGGTTGTGAGTCCCACGCCTCTTGAGGATTCACCCCTCCACTTT. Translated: CASSEVVSPTPLEDSPLHF.